This TCR beta chain was sequenced during a study of T cell changes during pregnancy in multiple sclerosis. Profiling relied on immunoSEQ multiplex PCR, and the TCRdb table lists in-frame clones only, not all of them. The sample lists 55,000 to 70,000 clones, around nine tenths occurring once. The source material was peripheral blood, sampled in the third trimester of pregnancy. This receptor was obtained from a female donor in good health, enrolled as a control in a pregnancy study.

In nucleotides, the CDR3 is TGTGCCAGCTCACCACCGGGCAACACTGAAGCTTTCTTT. It yields the protein CASSPPGNTEAFF. The genes are TRBV18 and TRBJ1-1; D is unclear. This CDR3 has 13 residues. Germline V gives CDR1 KGHSH, CDR2 LQKENI. Between the trimmed V and J ends, which lost 0 bases and 2 bases, there was a span of 4 bases.